This T cell receptor (beta chain) came from a study of neurological immune-mediated disorders. Germline CDR1 is LNHNV and CDR2 is YYDKDF (reference sequence). V was pared by 1 base and J by 10 bases, with 11 bases of the junction left unmatched. This CDR3 spans 16 amino acids. Synthesis of cDNA used 5'RACE (with 10-nucleotide random UMIs). In every sequencing run, more than 160 million TCR-beta sequences were generated from 15-18 subjects. TCRdb passed the 5' RACE reads through MiXCR, listing each CDR3 protein once. The table includes around 67,000 distinct CDR3 sequences, roughly 5.6% detected once. This clonotype was detected many times. Antigen unknown. Study-level results: Among 34 multiple sclerosis patients, 18 had repertoires that phylogenetic grouping placed in one related-CDR3 cluster, a possible signature. Sharing of CDR3 amino acid sequences among expanded clones across subjects was absent, suggesting private repertoires in all groups.

This clonotype was obtained from a man aged 18-30 years with multiple sclerosis. Sequenced input: PBMCs. This rearrangement joins TRBV15 to TRBJ2-1, with 9 bases aligning to TRBD2. DNA of the CDR3: TGTGCCACCAGCAGAGGGCGGGGCTGGCGGGAGGGAGAGCAGTTCTTC. Protein product: CATSRGRGWREGEQFF.